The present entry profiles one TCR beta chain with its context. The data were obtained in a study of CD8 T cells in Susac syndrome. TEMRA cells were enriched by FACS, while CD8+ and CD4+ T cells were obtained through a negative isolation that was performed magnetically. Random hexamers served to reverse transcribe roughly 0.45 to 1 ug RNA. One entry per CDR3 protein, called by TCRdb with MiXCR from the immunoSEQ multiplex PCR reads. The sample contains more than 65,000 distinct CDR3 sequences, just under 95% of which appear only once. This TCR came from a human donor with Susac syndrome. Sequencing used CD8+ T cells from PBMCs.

This chain's CDR3 is CASSSGVLYNEQFF. Here the CDR3 DNA reads TGTGCCAGCTCGTCGGGGGTACTCTACAATGAGCAGTTCTTC. The J gene is TRBJ2-1, the V gene TRBV18, with a tentative D call TRBD2 (6 bases). The V end was cut by 6 bases, the J end by 3 bases, with 12 bases between. CDR3 length: 14 residues. The germline CDR1 and CDR2 sequences are KGHSH and LQKENI.